This T cell receptor (beta chain) originates from a study of T cells in Graves' hyperthyroidism and ophthalmopathy. Findings and caveats of the study: Blood also carried most thyroid clonotypes expanded above 0.001.

The TCR beta CDR3 regions underwent amplification using RNA transcripts as the source. HTBI primers were used for first-round RT-PCR of the TCR CDR3. TCRdb analysed the multiplex PCR reads with MiXCR anew, one entry per CDR3 protein. The table has 400,000 or so distinct CDR3 sequences, about 15% seen once. In the ophthalmopathy cohort, Clinical Activity Score was at least 3, NOSPECS grade at least 4, and duration under 3 months. The PBMCs were taken from roughly 10 ml of fresh peripheral blood. The germline gives CDR1 SGHAT, CDR2 FQNNGV. The CDR3 totals 15 residues. Trimming stripped 2 bases from V and 6 bases from J, with 16 bases between. The table lists this clonotype with many counts. What it recognizes is unknown.

Sample: blood. The rearrangement joins TRBV11-2 to TRBJ1-2; possibly TRBD1 for D (5 bases). The TCR comes from a woman aged 25 to 39 with Graves' ophthalmopathy. The CDR3 bases are TGTGCCAGCAGCTTAAACCCCGGGGCAGGTGATGGCTACACCTTC. This translates into CASSLNPGAGDGYTF.